These 11 T cell receptor beta chains share one sample of origin, sequenced in a study of blood T cell repertoires in COVID-19 (dated by TCRdb to 2018 to 2021). Libraries were built with the immunoSEQ multiplex PCR assay. The table comes from immuneACCESS by way of TCRdb, which keeps in-frame sequences with V and J called. Part of the clones is missing from these tables; in studies checked, under half for an unresolved V gene and the rest for unknown reasons. For this sample the table gives about 280,000 clones, of which 70% to 90% were detected only once. The biggest ten clones account for roughly 9.6% of the sample. The sequenced sample was peripheral blood. These receptors came from a woman aged 70-85 years with acute or convalescent COVID-19.

This clone appeared a single time. The CDR3 sequence is CASSLGGEAFF. For the CDR3, the DNA is TGTGCCAGCAGCCTCGGGGGGGAAGCTTTCTTT. The J gene is TRBJ1-1, the V gene TRBV3-1 (or the pseudogene TRBV3-2), with a weak D call TRBD1 (5 bases). CDR1 and CDR2 from the germline V gene are LGHDT and YNNKEL (reference sequence). The CDR3 contains 11 residues. V was pared by 4 bases and J by 8 bases, with 8 bases between.

The J gene is TRBJ1-5, the V gene TRBV6-6; a weak D match, TRBD1 (6 bases). Germline CDR1 is MNHNY and CDR2 is SVGAGI (reference sequence). Trimming shortened V by 6 bases and J by 2 bases, and 14 bases separated the two germline ends. The CDR3 has 15 residues. The CDR3 loop is CASSTTQGGNQPQHF. The CDR3 nucleotides read TGTGCCAGCAGCACCACACAGGGCGGCAATCAGCCCCAGCATTTT.

This clone has just one count. The rearrangement uses TRBV4-1 and TRBJ2-3; 7 positions match TRBD1. V shed 1 base, J shed 12 bases, and the junction held 16 bases outside the gene matches. CDR3 size: 16 residues. Germline CDR1 and CDR2: MGHRA and YSYEKL. The CDR3 sequence is CASSQVGSPTGIVQYF. CDR3 bases: TGCGCCAGCAGCCAAGTCGGATCTCCGACAGGGATCGTACAGTATTTT.

The CDR3: CASGGGTTDTQYF. The CDR3 DNA reads TGTGCCAGCGGCGGGGGCACCACAGATACGCAGTATTTT. This chain connects TRBV12-3 or TRBV12-4 to TRBJ2-3; possibly TRBD2 for D (7 bases). The CDR3 extends over 13 amino acids. The V end was cut by 8 bases, the J end by 2 bases, with 11 bases between.

The chain couples TRBV24-1 to TRBJ1-4; weak D call: TRBD1 (5 bases). This CDR3 is built from 13 residues. Germline assignment: CDR1 KGHDR and CDR2 SFDVKD. V was shortened by 9 bases and J by 10 bases, with 17 bases between the two germline ends. In DNA, the CDR3 is TGTGCCACCGCCCCAGGGCCCCTCGGAAAACTGTTTTTT. This sequence encodes CATAPGPLGKLFF.

This clone was recorded a few times. This sequence joins TRBV5-1 and TRBJ2-3; TRBD2 agrees at 16 bases. There are 15 residues in the CDR3. With V trimmed by 7 bases and J by 2 bases, 1 base remained unmatched. Per germline, CDR1 SGHRS and CDR2 YFSETQ. The CDR3 nucleotides read TGCGCCAGCGGGACTAGCGGGGGGGCCACAGATACGCAGTATTTT. It codes for CASGTSGGATDTQYF.

V gene TRBV29-1 combines with J gene TRBJ1-5; maybe TRBD1 (6 bases). Germline-derived CDR1 and CDR2 are SQVTM and ANQGSEA. The CDR3 spans 14 residues. V was cut by 7 bases and J by 0 bases, with 13 bases left in between. The CDR3 is CSATTQGSNQPQHF. The DNA for the CDR3 is TGCAGCGCGACGACACAGGGTAGCAATCAGCCCCAGCATTTT.

The gene calls are TRBV7-2 and TRBJ2-1, with a tentative D call TRBD1 (6 bases). Germline values: CDR1 SGHTA, CDR2 FQGNSA. The CDR3 runs 13 residues. The germline V and J ends were trimmed by 5 bases and 4 bases, with 9 bases remaining between them. CDR3 sequence reads: CASSRTVYNEQFF. CDR3 DNA: TGTGCCAGCAGCCGGACAGTATACAATGAGCAGTTCTTC.

This chain connects TRBV7-9 to TRBJ1-1; tentative D call: TRBD1 (5 bases). The CDR3 runs to 17 residues. V dropped 2 bases and J dropped 0 bases, with 16 bases sitting between them. CDR1 is SEHNR and CDR2 is FQNEAQ in the germline V gene (reference sequence). The CDR3: CASSLTGWRGLNTEAFF. CDR3 sequence (DNA): TGTGCCAGCAGCTTAACGGGGTGGAGGGGTCTGAACACTGAAGCTTTCTTT.

This clone appeared a few times. J is TRBJ1-3 and V is TRBV5-1, with 7 positions matching TRBD1. CDR1 is SGHRS and CDR2 is YFSETQ in the germline V gene. The CDR3 runs 14 residues. Trimming removed 0 bases from V and 8 bases from J; junction bases left unmatched: 5. CDR3 sequence: CASSLAGTGDTIYF. The CDR3 bases are TGCGCCAGCAGCTTGGCCGGAACAGGGGACACCATATATTTT. The entire variable domain, with the rest obtained from reference TRBV5-1 and TRBJ1-3, is as follows: KAGVTQTPRYLIKTRGQQVTLSCSPISGHRSVSWYQQTPGQGLQFLFEYFSETQRNKGNFPGRFSGRQFSNSRSEMNVSTLELGDSALYLCASSLAGTGDTIYFGEGSWLTVV.

This clone occurred a few times. The V and J genes are TRBV5-3 and TRBJ2-3; tentative D call: TRBD2 (7 bases). TRBV5-3 is an ORF for which the function is uncertain. The length of the CDR3 is 16 residues. V was shortened by 2 bases and J by 5 bases, with 18 bases between the two germline ends. The CDR3 DNA is TGTGCCAGAAGCTTTCTCATCCGGGGGGCGGGAGATACGCAGTATTTT. It translates to CARSFLIRGAGDTQYF.